A single sample gave rise to the 17 T cell receptor beta chains below, sequenced in a study of blood T cell repertoires in COVID-19. The assay was immunoSEQ multiplex PCR, and TCRdb's table has in-frame clones only and misses some. Among around 270,000 clones listed, around nine tenths were seen once. Sequencing was done on a sample of peripheral blood. These receptors all stem from a man aged 25 to 40 with acute or convalescent COVID-19.

The chain recombines TRBV18 with TRBJ2-3; 12 nucleotides line up with TRBD1. V lost 2 bases, J lost 8 bases, and 8 bases stayed unmatched. The CDR3 contains 16 residues. CDR1 is KGHSH, CDR2 LQKENI, per germline. The CDR3 spells CASSPSGTGGAGTQYF. The CDR3 DNA reads as TGTGCCAGCTCACCATCCGGGACAGGGGGCGCAGGTACGCAGTATTTT. The full variable domain, its missing parts supplied by reference TRBV18 and TRBJ2-3, is NAGVMQNPRHLVRRRGQEARLRCSPMKGHSHVYWYRQLPEEGLKFMVYLQKENIIDESGMPKERFSAEFPKEGPSILRIQQVVRGDSAAYFCASSPSGTGGAGTQYFGPGTRLTVL.

The chain has TRBV5-1 and TRBJ1-1, with 9 bases aligning to TRBD1. Per germline, CDR1 SGHRS and CDR2 YFSETQ. The CDR3 consists of 18 residues. Losses at the gene ends were 4 bases for V and 4 bases for J; bases not matched to a gene: 17. CDR3: CASSTGQGGLLSGTEAFF. DNA for the CDR3: TGCGCCAGCAGCACGGGACAGGGTGGGTTACTTAGCGGCACTGAAGCTTTCTTT.

The chain has TRBV5-1 and TRBJ2-7; 7 bases map to TRBD1. The CDR3 sequence is 13 residues long. With V trimmed by 7 bases and J by 4 bases, 8 bases remained unmatched. Per germline, CDR1 SGHRS and CDR2 YFSETQ. The CDR3 reads CASAETGTYEQYF. DNA of the CDR3: TGCGCCAGCGCAGAGACAGGGACGTACGAGCAGTACTTC. Combining the CDR3 with reference TRBV5-1 and TRBJ2-7 gives the whole variable domain KAGVTQTPRYLIKTRGQQVTLSCSPISGHRSVSWYQQTPGQGLQFLFEYFSETQRNKGNFPGRFSGRQFSNSRSEMNVSTLELGDSALYLCASAETGTYEQYFGPGTRLTVT.

The V call is TRBV28, the J call TRBJ2-7; 9 bases map to TRBD1. This CDR3 spans 16 amino acids. The V segment lost 3 bases and the J segment 7 bases; nucleotides outside the gene matches: 13. Per the germline V gene, CDR1 is MDHEN and CDR2 is SYDVKM. CDR3 in amino acids: CASSFPAGTGSSEQYF. For the CDR3, the DNA is TGTGCCAGCAGTTTCCCCGCCGGGACAGGGTCGAGTGAGCAGTACTTC.

The chain carries TRBV28 and TRBJ2-2, with 7 bases lining up with TRBD2. CDR1 is MDHEN and CDR2 is SYDVKM in the germline V gene. This CDR3 is built from 15 residues. Unmatched junction bases numbered 10, after V lost 6 bases and J lost 6 bases. The DNA of the CDR3 is TGTGCCAGCAGCCAGAACTATGGGGGGGCCGGGGAGCTGTTTTTT. It codes for CASSQNYGGAGELFF.

This rearrangement joins TRBV28 to TRBJ2-7; 12 nucleotides agree with TRBD2. In germline, CDR1 is MDHEN, CDR2 SYDVKM. This CDR3 region has 15 residues. The junction had 4 bases not matched to a gene; V was cut back by 6 bases and J by 1 base. The CDR3 spells CASRPTSGGSYEQYF. The DNA of the CDR3 is TGTGCCAGCAGGCCGACTAGCGGGGGTTCCTACGAGCAGTACTTC. The whole variable domain, remainder taken from reference TRBV28 and TRBJ2-7, is DVKVTQSSRYLVKRTGEKVFLECVQDMDHENMFWYRQDPGLGLRLIYFSYDVKMKEKGDIPEGYSVSREKKERFSLILESASTNQTSMYLCASRPTSGGSYEQYFGPGTRLTVT.

Here the CDR3 reads CASSQFPPGPNYGYTF. In DNA, the CDR3 is TGTGCCAGCAGCCAATTTCCGCCGGGTCCTAACTATGGCTACACCTTC. This chain links TRBV16 with TRBJ1-2; no clear D. CDR1 is KGHSY, CDR2 FQNENV, per germline. V dropped 1 base and J dropped 0 bases, with 12 bases sitting between them. This CDR3 has 16 residues.

The chain employs TRBV27 and TRBJ2-7, with 9 bases aligning to TRBD2. The CDR3 extends over 14 amino acids. Germline-derived CDR1 and CDR2 are MNHEY and SMNVEV (reference sequence). Trimming at V came to 5 bases and at J to 3 bases, leaving 5 bases not matched to a gene. The CDR3 DNA reads as TGTGCCAGCAGTCCAGGGACTAGCTTCTACGAGCAGTACTTC. Its protein is CASSPGTSFYEQYF.

This chain joins TRBV5-8 and TRBJ1-5; D is possibly TRBD1 (6 bases). CDR3 length equals 14 residues. The V gene's germline CDR1 is SGHTS and CDR2 YDEGEE. V lost 3 bases, J lost 6 bases, and 13 bases lay in between. The CDR3 DNA reads as TGTGCCAGCAGCTACATGGGGGCGGTTCAGCCCCAGCATTTT. This codes for CASSYMGAVQPQHF.

This clone has only a few counts. This rearrangement joins TRBV11-2 to TRBJ2-1; possibly TRBD2 for D (5 bases). Germline values: CDR1 SGHAT, CDR2 FQNNGV. The CDR3 is 13 residues long. The ends were cut back, 1 base at V and 6 bases at J, with 7 bases in the middle. The chain's CDR3 is CASSLGRANEQFF. CDR3 DNA: TGTGCCAGCAGCTTAGGGCGGGCCAATGAGCAGTTCTTC. Full variable domain (outside the CDR3, taken from reference TRBV11-2 and TRBJ2-1): EAGVAQSPRYKIIEKRQSVAFWCNPISGHATLYWYQQILGQGPKLLIQFQNNGVVDDSQLPKDRFSAERLKGVDSTLKIQPAKLEDSAVYLCASSLGRANEQFFGPGTRLTVL.

V is TRBV5-1 and J is TRBJ2-2; 9 bases align to TRBD1. Germline assignment: CDR1 SGHRS and CDR2 YFSETQ. The CDR3 is 16 amino acids. Losses at the gene ends were 4 bases for V and 2 bases for J; bases not matched to a gene: 6. CDR3: CASSPRTGVNTGELFF. DNA of the CDR3: TGCGCCAGCAGCCCAAGGACAGGGGTAAACACCGGGGAGCTGTTTTTT.

The sample holds one count of this clone. The chain is built from TRBV5-1 and TRBJ2-2; no definite D call. Trimming removed 6 bases from V and 1 base from J, with 10 bases in between. In germline, CDR1 is SGHRS, CDR2 YFSETQ. This CDR3 has 14 residues. CDR3 DNA sequence: TGCGCCAGCACCCAGGCAATGAACACCGGGGAGCTGTTTTTT. Its protein product is CASTQAMNTGELFF.

This sequence joins TRBV4-2 and TRBJ2-7; D is uncertain. The CDR3 sequence is 15 residues long. Germline V lookup: CDR1 LGHNA, CDR2 YNFKEQ. The V gene lost 0 bases and the J gene lost 0 bases, with 9 bases spanning the gap. The CDR3 DNA sequence: TGTGCCAGCAGCCAAGACAGGTTTCCCTCCTACGAGCAGTACTTC. The encoded protein is CASSQDRFPSYEQYF.

The rearrangement joins TRBV13 to TRBJ1-1, with no clear D. CDR1 is PRHDT and CDR2 is FYEKMQ in the germline V gene (reference sequence). The CDR3 is 14 amino acids. Trimming removed 0 bases from V and 1 base from J, with 6 bases in between. In DNA form, the CDR3 reads TGTGCCAGCAGCTTAGGGGCAGGGAACACTGAAGCTTTCTTT. Its protein product is CASSLGAGNTEAFF.

This clone showed up just once. The J gene is TRBJ1-3, the V gene TRBV9; unclear D gene. Germline assignment: CDR1 SGDLS and CDR2 YYNGEE. V dropped 0 bases and J dropped 0 bases, with 10 bases sitting between them. The CDR3 has 16 residues. CDR3 residues: CASSVESANSGNTIYF. CDR3 DNA sequence: TGTGCCAGCAGCGTAGAGAGCGCAAACTCTGGAAACACCATATATTTT.

The chain is built from TRBV29-1 and TRBJ1-1; a weak D match, TRBD1 (6 bases). Trimming took off 7 bases at V and 4 bases at J, with 16 bases between the two ends. This CDR3 comprises 13 residues. The V gene's germline CDR1 is SQVTM and CDR2 ANQGSEA. The CDR3 coding sequence is TGCAGCGGCAAACAGGGAATAGGCACTGAAGCTTTCTTT. The encoded protein is CSGKQGIGTEAFF.

The chain is built from TRBV6-6 and TRBJ1-1, with D unresolved. The CDR3 has 15 amino acids. The V end was cut by 6 bases, the J end by 1 base, with 15 bases between. Germline CDR1 MNHNY, CDR2 SVGAGI (reference sequence). This CDR3 is CASSTVRASNTEAFF. CDR3 DNA: TGTGCCAGCAGCACCGTCCGAGCCTCGAACACTGAAGCTTTCTTT.